The source of this T cell receptor beta chain is a study of blood T cell repertoires in COVID-19. Study-wide context: Researchers got acute and convalescent COVID-19 samples from the United States, Italy and Spain. Sources were T cells, B-cell-depleted T cells, or PBMCs; the material itself was cDNA or gDNA.

Original handling: Using reference gene primer amplification, nucleated cell counts were estimated. Method: immunoSEQ multiplex PCR; TCRdb's copy keeps in-frame clones and lacks some. For V, J and clone size, that table is used; D and trimming come from the DNA. The data contain about 140,000 clones, around 88% of them singletons. V lost 3 bases and J lost 4, with 14 bases in between. The germline gives CDR1 SGHRS, CDR2 YFSETQ. This CDR3 region has 14 residues. The chain couples TRBV5-1 to TRBJ2-7; D perhaps matches TRBD1 (5 bases). This sequence was found in a woman aged 60-70 years with acute or convalescent COVID-19. Sequencing was done on a sample of peripheral blood. CDR3 coding DNA: TGCGCCAGCAGCTCGACAGTGGGTGGGTACGAGCAGTACTTC. Translated, it gives CASSSTVGGYEQYF. Full variable domain (rest looked up from reference TRBV5-1 and TRBJ2-7): KAGVTQTPRYLIKTRGQQVTLSCSPISGHRSVSWYQQTPGQGLQFLFEYFSETQRNKGNFPGRFSGRQFSNSRSEMNVSTLELGDSALYLCASSSTVGGYEQYFGPGTRLTVT.